This T cell receptor beta chain stems from a study of a mutant IDH1 vaccine in newly diagnosed glioma. Overall study: The vaccination schedule gave patients eight doses in weeks 1, 3, 5, 7, 11, 15, 19 and 23.

In the case of this clone: What it binds is unknown.

The study, taken as a whole, reports: Alterations occurring in top peripheral T cell clonotypes seemed unrelated to pseudoprogression.

Specified time point: week 11, during vaccination. Each dose delivered 300 ug of mutant IDH1 20-mer peptide subcutaneously with imiquimod. Assay: immunoSEQ multiplex PCR; the TCRdb copy retains only in-frame clones and omits some. The sample lists roughly 130,000 clones; 80% were seen once. The sequenced sample was PBMCs, obtained from a glioma patient whose treatment included an IDH1 peptide vaccine. The receptor was derived from a man between 35 and 55 years old with glioma.

CDR3 in amino acids: CASRTGRGMNTDTQYF. The DNA for the CDR3 is TGTGCCAGCAGAACTGGCCGGGGAATGAACACAGATACGCAGTATTTT. This sequence joins TRBV11-2 and TRBJ2-3, with a possible D match to TRBD2 (5 bases). Per germline, CDR1 SGHAT and CDR2 FQNNGV. The CDR3 is 16 residues long. Trimming cost V 6 bases and J 2 bases, with 18 bases left between them.